This TCR beta chain is from a study of blood T cell repertoires in COVID-19. In the authors' methods: Amplification of reference gene primers was used by the study to estimate nucleated cell counts. The table came from immunoSEQ multiplex PCR; TCRdb's copy has only in-frame clones and leaves some out. V and J calls and clone size are copied from that table; D and trimming were computed from the DNA. Among around 400,000 clones listed, roughly nine tenths were seen once. V lost 2 bases to trimming and J lost 10 bases, with 12 bases between them. CDR3 length: 13 amino acids. CDR1 is LGHDT and CDR2 is YNNKEL in the germline V gene (reference sequence).

The sequence came from a woman aged 40-49 years who had been exposed to COVID-19. The gene calls are TRBV3-1 (or the pseudogene TRBV3-2) and TRBJ2-1; a possible D gene is TRBD1 (6 bases). Specimen: PBMCs or T cells enriched from blood (not recorded which). In DNA, the CDR3 is TGTGCCAGCAGCCAATTAAGGGGGTGGGAGCAGTTCTTC. Its protein product is CASSQLRGWEQFF.